This TCR beta chain emerged from a study of cytomegalovirus exposure and HLA in healthy donors. Study findings and constraints: As a later analysis showed, several of the most significant clusters appeared to be linked to common viral pathogens. TCR beta sequences numbering under 20,000 were associated with HLA alleles at 0.05 false discovery rate in a later analysis. Among the CMV-associated chains, three were confirmed in vitro as specific for CMV antigens.

About this clone: Its antigen is unknown.

PCR amplification relied on 60 Vbeta primers (plus 13 Jbeta primers). Libraries were prepared by immunoSEQ multiplex PCR; TCRdb keeps only in-frame clonotypes and omits some of them. The sample includes fewer than 200,000 clones, approximately 79% of them seen just once. CDR3 length: 16 residues. Trimming took 6 bases from V and 4 from J; bases not matched to a gene: 8. The germline CDR1 and CDR2 sequences are LNHDA and SQIVND (reference sequence). Material: PBMCs. This TCR was sampled from a man aged 40-55 years in good health and CMV-seronegative. The rearrangement links TRBV19 to TRBJ2-5, with 13 positions matching TRBD2. CDR3 DNA: TGTGCCAGTAGACAGACTAGCGGGAGGACGGGAGAGACCCAGTACTTC. Translated, it gives CASRQTSGRTGETQYF. Based on the CDR3 plus reference TRBV19 and TRBJ2-5, the full variable domain is DGGITQSPKYLFRKEGQNVTLSCEQNLNHDAMYWYRQDPGQGLRLIYYSQIVNDFQKGDIAEGYSVSREKKESFPLTVTSAQKNPTAFYLCASRQTSGRTGETQYFGPGTRLLVL.